This section outlines one T cell receptor beta chain sequence together with its context. The antigen is unknown. Data came from immunoSEQ multiplex PCR; TCRdb stores just in-frame clones and leaves some out. The sample lists 75,000 to 90,000 clones, roughly 87% occurring once. The source of the sample is a study of PD-L1 blockade in urothelial cancer. Each patient gave between 1 and 8 samples of peripheral blood mononuclear cells, which were collected pretreatment and during treatment. Study-level findings and limits: Enhanced expansion of tumor-associated blood clones at 3 weeks characterized durable-benefit patients.

CDR1 is SGHRS, CDR2 YFSETQ, per germline. The CDR3 contains 15 residues. The trim removed 3 bases at V and 6 bases at J, leaving 8 bases unmatched. The clonotype was recovered from a man between 65 and 79 years old with urothelial cancer. Sample: PBMCs, taken around atezolizumab (anti-PD-L1) treatment. The rearrangement uses TRBV5-1 and TRBJ1-1; 10 bases align to TRBD1. The CDR3 nucleotides are TGCGCCAGCAGCTGGGGGGGACAGGGGCGTCCTGAAGCTTTCTTT. This encodes CASSWGGQGRPEAFF.